The rows below give T cell receptor beta chains drawn from one sample of a study of blood T cell repertoires in COVID-19. Profiling relied on immunoSEQ multiplex PCR, and the TCRdb table lists in-frame clones only, not all of them. The top ten hold approximately 2.5% of the sample, which has more than 200,000 clones, approximately 87% seen once. The sequenced material came from peripheral blood. The receptors originated from a woman in her seventies with active or convalescent COVID-19. The CDR3 runs from the conserved cysteine through the conserved F or W. D genes are given only for firm matches. The size entry is marked missing in some rows and otherwise reads once, few, many or a size class.

j_gene: TRBJ2-2
len: 15
abundance: NA
d_gene: NA
v_gene: TRBV6-4
CDR3nt: TGTGCCAGCAGTGAGCGGGGAGTGGTCACCGGGGAGCTGTTTTTT
CDR3aa: CASSERGVVTGELFF

j_gene: TRBJ2-1
len: 13
abundance: NA
d_gene: NA
v_gene: TRBV3-1/TRBV3-2
CDR3nt: TGTGCCAGCAGCCCCCGGGTTAGTTTTATGCAGTTCTTC
CDR3aa: CASSPRVSFMQFF

j_gene: TRBJ2-7
len: 14
abundance: NA
d_gene: TRBD1
v_gene: TRBV5-1
CDR3nt: TGCGCCAGCAGACCTGACAGGGGGCGATACGAGCAGTACTTC
CDR3aa: CASRPDRGRYEQYF

j_gene: TRBJ2-7
len: 13
abundance: NA
d_gene: TRBD1
v_gene: TRBV6-5
CDR3nt: TGTGCCAGCAGTTCAGACAGGGTGGGCGAGCAGTACTTC
CDR3aa: CASSSDRVGEQYF

j_gene: TRBJ1-1
len: 16
abundance: NA
d_gene: TRBD1
v_gene: TRBV6-5
CDR3nt: TGTGCCAGCAGTTCCGGGACAGGCCCCATGAACACTGAAGCTTTCTTT
CDR3aa: CASSSGTGPMNTEAFF

j_gene: TRBJ2-5
len: 11
abundance: NA
d_gene: NA
v_gene: TRBV2
CDR3nt: TGTGCCAGCAGTAGAGAAGAGACCCAGTACTTC
CDR3aa: CASSREETQYF

j_gene: TRBJ2-3
len: 16
abundance: NA
d_gene: TRBD2
v_gene: TRBV4-3
CDR3nt: TGCGCCAGCAGCCAAGATAGCGGGGGGCGCACAGATACGCAGTATTTT
CDR3aa: CASSQDSGGRTDTQYF

j_gene: TRBJ1-4
len: 12
abundance: NA
d_gene: NA
v_gene: TRBV4-2
CDR3nt: TGTGCCAGCAGCCATGGCCTAGGAAAACTGTTTTTT
CDR3aa: CASSHGLGKLFF

j_gene: TRBJ1-1
len: 15
abundance: few
d_gene: NA
v_gene: TRBV19
CDR3nt: TGTGCCAGTAGTATAGGAGGGGGTGGGCACACTGAAGCTTTCTTT
CDR3aa: CASSIGGGGHTEAFF

j_gene: TRBJ2-5
len: 18
abundance: NA
d_gene: TRBD2
v_gene: TRBV9
CDR3nt: TGTGCCAGCAGCCCCCGAGGGGGGAGCGGGGGGCCTCAAGAGACCCAGTACTTC
CDR3aa: CASSPRGGSGGPQETQYF

j_gene: TRBJ2-1
len: 15
abundance: NA
d_gene: NA
v_gene: TRBV9
CDR3nt: TGTGCCAGCAGCCTCCGAGGGGGGGGGCCCAATGAGCAGTTCTTC
CDR3aa: CASSLRGGGPNEQFF

j_gene: TRBJ1-1
len: 14
abundance: NA
d_gene: TRBD1
v_gene: TRBV5-1
CDR3nt: TGCGCCAGCAGCCCCGGACAGGGGCAGACTGAAGCTTTCTTT
CDR3aa: CASSPGQGQTEAFF

j_gene: TRBJ2-1
len: 14
abundance: NA
d_gene: NA
v_gene: TRBV5-1
CDR3nt: TGCGCCAGCATGAGGCAGGGGAGTAGAAATGAGCAGTTCTTC
CDR3aa: CASMRQGSRNEQFF

j_gene: TRBJ1-2
len: 12
abundance: NA
d_gene: NA
v_gene: TRBV5-8
CDR3nt: TGTGCCAGCAGGAGGGCAGGGGCTGGCTACACCTTC
CDR3aa: CASRRAGAGYTF

j_gene: TRBJ2-3
len: 16
abundance: NA
d_gene: TRBD2
v_gene: TRBV7-8
CDR3nt: TGTGCCAGCAGCTTATGGGCGGGGGGGGGCACAGATACGCAGTATTTT
CDR3aa: CASSLWAGGGTDTQYF

j_gene: TRBJ2-3
len: 12
abundance: NA
d_gene: NA
v_gene: TRBV18
CDR3nt: TGTGCCAGCTCACCACCTCAGAATACGCAGTATTTT
CDR3aa: CASSPPQNTQYF

j_gene: TRBJ2-5
len: 12
abundance: NA
d_gene: NA
v_gene: TRBV3-1/TRBV3-2
CDR3nt: TGTGCCAGCAGCCAAGATAAAGAGACCCAGTACTTC
CDR3aa: CASSQDKETQYF

j_gene: TRBJ1-1
len: 14
abundance: NA
d_gene: TRBD1
v_gene: TRBV6-4
CDR3nt: TGTGCCAGCAGACCGGACAGGGCGAACACTGAAGCTTTCTTT
CDR3aa: CASRPDRANTEAFF

j_gene: TRBJ1-2
len: 14
abundance: NA
d_gene: NA
v_gene: TRBV11-1
CDR3nt: TGTGCCAGCAGCCCCGGGAAGGGACTCTATGGCTACACCTTC
CDR3aa: CASSPGKGLYGYTF

j_gene: TRBJ2-1
len: 15
abundance: NA
d_gene: TRBD2
v_gene: TRBV15
CDR3nt: TGTGCCACCAGCAGACCTAGCGGGAGGGGGAATGAGCAGTTCTTC
CDR3aa: CATSRPSGRGNEQFF

j_gene: TRBJ2-7
len: 14
abundance: NA
d_gene: NA
v_gene: TRBV18
CDR3nt: TGTGCCAGCTCGCCCTCCCGGGGGACGGACGAGCAGTACTTC
CDR3aa: CASSPSRGTDEQYF

j_gene: TRBJ1-2
len: 13
abundance: NA
d_gene: TRBD1
v_gene: TRBV6-5
CDR3nt: TGTGCCAGCAGTTCCCAGGGGGCCTGGGGCTACACCTTC
CDR3aa: CASSSQGAWGYTF

j_gene: TRBJ1-5
len: 15
abundance: NA
d_gene: TRBD1
v_gene: TRBV28
CDR3nt: TGTGCCAGCAGTTTATTGGACAGGGACGGTCAGCCCCAGCATTTT
CDR3aa: CASSLLDRDGQPQHF

j_gene: TRBJ2-1
len: 15
abundance: NA
d_gene: NA
v_gene: TRBV5-4
CDR3nt: TGTGCCAGCAGCGTGCGGGACTGGTACTACAATGAGCAGTTCTTC
CDR3aa: CASSVRDWYYNEQFF

j_gene: TRBJ1-6
len: 17
abundance: NA
d_gene: NA
v_gene: TRBV27
CDR3nt: TGTGCCAGCAGTTTATCGGTTGGGGCAGGGGTGGATTCACCCCTCCACTTT
CDR3aa: CASSLSVGAGVDSPLHF

j_gene: TRBJ2-5
len: 15
abundance: NA
d_gene: TRBD1
v_gene: TRBV27
CDR3nt: TGTGCCAGCAAACTAGCCGGGACAGGAGAAGAGACCCAGTACTTC
CDR3aa: CASKLAGTGEETQYF

j_gene: TRBJ2-7
len: 12
abundance: few
d_gene: TRBD2
v_gene: TRBV12-3/TRBV12-4
CDR3nt: TGTGCCAGCAGCAGGGAAGCGGGAGAGCAGTACTTC
CDR3aa: CASSREAGEQYF

j_gene: TRBJ2-7
len: 11
abundance: once
d_gene: NA
v_gene: TRBV7-2
CDR3nt: TGTGCCAGCAGCTGGCTCTACGAGCAGTACTTC
CDR3aa: CASSWLYEQYF

j_gene: TRBJ1-3
len: 14
abundance: NA
d_gene: NA
v_gene: TRBV5-1
CDR3nt: TGCGCCAGCAGCCTTCAGGGATCCGGAAACACCATATATTTT
CDR3aa: CASSLQGSGNTIYF

j_gene: TRBJ2-6
len: 16
abundance: NA
d_gene: TRBD2
v_gene: TRBV20-1
CDR3nt: TGCAGTGCTAGTCGAGCGGGATCGACTGGGGCCAACGTCCTGACTTTC
CDR3aa: CSASRAGSTGANVLTF

j_gene: TRBJ2-1
len: 15
abundance: NA
d_gene: TRBD2
v_gene: TRBV5-1
CDR3nt: TGCGCCAGCAGCTTGGTAGCGGGATCCTACAATGAGCAGTTCTTC
CDR3aa: CASSLVAGSYNEQFF

j_gene: TRBJ1-1
len: 14
abundance: NA
d_gene: NA
v_gene: TRBV19
CDR3nt: TGTGCCAGTAGATCCCAGGCGGCGGGCACTGAAGCTTTCTTT
CDR3aa: CASRSQAAGTEAFF

j_gene: TRBJ1-5
len: 14
abundance: few
d_gene: TRBD1
v_gene: TRBV10-3
CDR3nt: TGTGCCTCCCGACAGGGGAATTTGAATCAGCCCCAGCATTTT
CDR3aa: CASRQGNLNQPQHF

j_gene: TRBJ2-1
len: 18
abundance: NA
d_gene: TRBD1
v_gene: TRBV24-1
CDR3nt: TGTGCCACCAGTGATTCTAGTCCGGGACAGGGTCTTGACAATGAGCAGTTCTTC
CDR3aa: CATSDSSPGQGLDNEQFF

j_gene: TRBJ2-7
len: 15
abundance: NA
d_gene: NA
v_gene: TRBV14
CDR3nt: TGTGCCAGCAGCCTATCGACAGGTCTCAACTACGAGCAGTACTTC
CDR3aa: CASSLSTGLNYEQYF

j_gene: TRBJ1-2
len: 13
abundance: NA
d_gene: NA
v_gene: TRBV3-1/TRBV3-2
CDR3nt: TGTGCCAGCAGCCCTAGGCGAACCTATGGCTACACCTTC
CDR3aa: CASSPRRTYGYTF

j_gene: TRBJ2-3
len: 15
abundance: NA
d_gene: TRBD2
v_gene: TRBV9
CDR3nt: TGTGCCAGCAGCGTAGACGTGACTAGCAGGGATACGCAGTATTTT
CDR3aa: CASSVDVTSRDTQYF

j_gene: TRBJ2-2
len: 14
abundance: few
d_gene: NA
v_gene: TRBV19
CDR3nt: TGTGCCAGTAGTACCTCGGGGGAAACCGGGGAGCTGTTTTTT
CDR3aa: CASSTSGETGELFF

j_gene: TRBJ1-1
len: 15
abundance: NA
d_gene: NA
v_gene: TRBV6-5
CDR3nt: TGTGCCAGCAGTTACTCGCCAGGGATGAACACTGAAGCTTTCTTT
CDR3aa: CASSYSPGMNTEAFF

j_gene: TRBJ2-1
len: 16
abundance: few
d_gene: NA
v_gene: TRBV6-6
CDR3nt: TGTGCCAGCAGTCCCTTAGGAGACCTCACAAACAATGAGCAGTTCTTC
CDR3aa: CASSPLGDLTNNEQFF

j_gene: TRBJ2-3
len: 15
abundance: NA
d_gene: TRBD2
v_gene: TRBV5-6
CDR3nt: TGTGCCAGCAGCTTGTACGGGAGGGACACAGATACGCAGTATTTT
CDR3aa: CASSLYGRDTDTQYF

j_gene: TRBJ2-7
len: 13
abundance: NA
d_gene: TRBD1
v_gene: TRBV3-1/TRBV3-2
CDR3nt: TGTGCCAGCAGCAGGACAGGGAAAGACGAGCAGTACTTC
CDR3aa: CASSRTGKDEQYF

j_gene: TRBJ1-1
len: 14
abundance: NA
d_gene: NA
v_gene: TRBV5-1
CDR3nt: TGCGCCAGCGCCATAGCCAGGGGGAACACTGAAGCTTTCTTT
CDR3aa: CASAIARGNTEAFF

j_gene: TRBJ2-3
len: 12
abundance: once
d_gene: NA
v_gene: TRBV30
CDR3nt: TGTGCCTGGAGCCCCGCGGCAGATACGCAGTATTTT
CDR3aa: CAWSPAADTQYF

j_gene: TRBJ1-2
len: 13
abundance: NA
d_gene: NA
v_gene: TRBV5-1
CDR3nt: TGCGCCAGCAGCCCACAGGGTTTGGATGGCTACACCTTC
CDR3aa: CASSPQGLDGYTF